These 18 T cell receptor beta chains were sequenced from one sample in a study of Graves' ophthalmopathy and Graves' hyperthyroidism. RNA served as the template for amplifying TCR beta CDR3 regions. Amplification began with first-round RT-PCR using HTBI primers, then second-round multiplex PCR was performed. In TCRdb, the multiplex PCR reads were re-called with MiXCR into one record per CDR3 protein. The sample shows 170,000 or so distinct CDR3 sequences, around two fifths of them seen only once. Sequencing was carried out using peripheral blood. Receptor source: a woman between 40 and 55 years old with Graves' ophthalmopathy.

This chain connects TRBV27 to TRBJ2-7; D not certain. The V end lost 2 bases, the J end lost 3 bases, and 8 bases lay between the germline ends. Germline V gene lookup returns CDR1 MNHEY and CDR2 SMNVEV (reference sequence). The CDR3 totals 13 residues. CDR3 bases: TGTGCCAGCAGTTTAAACAGAAACTACGAGCAGTACTTC. It yields the protein CASSLNRNYEQYF.

DNA of the CDR3: TGTGCCAGCACCAAGACAGGGTCCTACGAGCAGTACTTC. Encoded protein: CASTKTGSYEQYF. The chain carries TRBV6-1 and TRBJ2-7; 7 bases fit TRBD1. From germline, CDR1 is MNHNS and CDR2 SASEGT. The V and J ends lost 7 bases and 1 base, in that order; junction bases with no gene match: 4. The length of the CDR3 is 13 residues.

There are many counts of this clonotype. This sequence joins TRBV27 and TRBJ1-1, with D maybe TRBD1 (5 bases). Per the germline V gene, CDR1 is MNHEY and CDR2 is SMNVEV (reference sequence). With 1 base removed from V and 3 bases from J, the gap between germline ends came to 9 bases. The CDR3 runs to 14 residues. This chain's CDR3 is CASSLLGGDTEAFF. CDR3 DNA: TGTGCCAGCAGTTTATTGGGGGGGGACACTGAAGCTTTCTTT.

The chain couples TRBV6-5 to TRBJ1-6; D gene unclear. V lost 4 bases and J 7 bases, leaving 14 bases between the germline ends. The CDR3 is made up of 15 amino acids. The germline V gene encodes CDR1 MNHEY and CDR2 SVGAGI. CDR3 nucleotides: TGTGCCAGCAGTTCCTCAACTTACCTGAATTCACCCCTCCACTTT. Residues: CASSSSTYLNSPLHF.

Ten or more counts support this clonotype. The J gene is TRBJ1-2, the V gene TRBV30, with D possibly being TRBD1 (6 bases). CDR3 length: 14 residues. The V and J ends lost 4 bases and 5 bases respectively, with 17 bases between them. Germline V CDR1 and CDR2: GTSNPN, SVGIG (reference sequence). In nucleotides, the CDR3 is TGTGCCTGGAAGAGCCCACAGGGCAGATATGGCTACACCTTC. Residues: CAWKSPQGRYGYTF.

The chain links TRBV12-3 or TRBV12-4 to TRBJ1-1, with D perhaps TRBD1 (6 bases). The CDR3 loop spans 16 amino acids. Trimming removed 6 bases from V and 1 base from J, with 18 bases in between. The CDR3: CASSPHRTVGNTEAFF. In DNA, the CDR3 is TGTGCCAGCAGCCCCCATCGGACAGTGGGGAACACTGAAGCTTTCTTT.

This clonotype appeared a few times. This chain uses TRBV6-5 with TRBJ1-1, with no clear D. Germline values: CDR1 MNHEY, CDR2 SVGAGI. The CDR3 totals 14 residues. V dropped 5 bases and J dropped 4 bases, with 14 bases sitting between them. The CDR3 loop is CASSLGRMATEAFF. The CDR3 coding sequence is TGTGCCAGCAGTCTCGGACGGATGGCCACTGAAGCTTTCTTT.

The rearrangement links TRBV6-1 to TRBJ1-5; unclear D gene. V was pared by 8 bases and J by 5 bases, with 16 bases between. CDR3 length: 14 residues. Germline CDR1 MNHNS, CDR2 SASEGT. CDR3 sequence: CASDWSGSDQPQHF. CDR3 nucleotides: TGTGCCAGCGATTGGTCGGGCTCGGATCAGCCCCAGCATTTT.

This clonotype was seen many times. The chain uses TRBV11-2 and TRBJ1-1, with 7 bases matching TRBD1. J was trimmed by 3 bases and V by 5 bases; bases with no gene match: 12. Germline CDR1 SGHAT, CDR2 FQNNGV. CDR3 length equals 16 residues. The CDR3 loop is CASSQQTGVSDTEAFF. The CDR3 DNA reads TGTGCCAGCAGCCAACAAACAGGGGTTTCCGACACTGAAGCTTTCTTT.

In its sample, this clonotype was seen many times. A read error is possible here, since a much larger clone lies one base away. The CDR3 DNA follows: TGTGCCAGCATCCAAGAGACCCAGTACTTC. Translating it yields CASIQETQYF. The chain uses TRBV25-1 and TRBJ2-5; no firm D call. The CDR3 sequence is 10 residues long. The germline V gene has CDR1 MGHDK and CDR2 SYGVNS. V was pared by 7 bases and J by 1 base, with 1 base between.

At least ten counts were recorded for this clonotype. The V and J genes are TRBV7-2 and TRBJ1-5, with D maybe TRBD1 (5 bases). The V end lost 0 bases, the J end lost 3 bases, and 15 bases lay between the germline ends. There are 17 residues in the CDR3. In germline, CDR1 is SGHTA, CDR2 FQGNSA. The chain's CDR3 is CASSLALDLGVNQPQHF. In nucleotides, the CDR3 is TGTGCCAGCAGCTTAGCGCTGGATCTAGGGGTCAATCAGCCCCAGCATTTT.

The J gene is TRBJ2-7, the V gene TRBV20-1; 11 bases match TRBD2. This CDR3 has 14 amino acids. Trimming took 6 bases from V and 5 from J; bases not matched to a gene: 9. Germline CDR1 and CDR2: DFQATT and SNEGSKA (reference sequence). CDR3 loop: CSAKLAGDIDEQYF. The CDR3 DNA reads TGCAGTGCCAAACTAGCGGGAGACATTGACGAGCAGTACTTC.

This clonotype was seen only a few times. This chain connects TRBV20-1 to TRBJ2-5, with 10 bases identical to TRBD2. The junction had 7 bases not matched to a gene; V was cut back by 3 bases and J by 0 bases. The CDR3 extends over 16 amino acids. CDR1 and CDR2 (germline): DFQATT, SNEGSKA (reference sequence). The CDR3 sequence is CSARGWTSGDQETQYF. CDR3 in DNA: TGCAGTGCTAGGGGGTGGACTAGCGGAGACCAAGAGACCCAGTACTTC.

This clonotype came up many times. The V call is TRBV12-3 or TRBV12-4, the J call TRBJ1-1; TRBD1 agrees at 7 bases. This CDR3 is 13 amino acids long. Losses at the gene ends were 5 bases for V and 5 bases for J; bases not matched to a gene: 5. The CDR3 DNA reads as TGTGCCAGCAGTACAGGGGTGGGGACTGAAGCTTTCTTT. Translation gives CASSTGVGTEAFF.

This clonotype was detected only once. The CDR3 loop reads CAKRQSNSGNTIYF. CDR3 coding DNA: TGTGCCAAGAGACAGTCCAACTCTGGAAACACCATATATTTT. The chain employs TRBV2 and TRBJ1-3, with a weak D call TRBD1 (5 bases). Trimming pared 10 bases from V and 0 bases from J, leaving 13 bases between. The CDR3 loop spans 14 amino acids. The germline V gene encodes CDR1 SNHLY and CDR2 FYNNEI.

This clonotype was seen ten or more times. The chain couples TRBV6-1 to TRBJ2-5, with a possible D match to TRBD1 (5 bases). Germline lookup yields CDR1 MNHNS and CDR2 SASEGT. The CDR3 loop spans 13 amino acids. With 3 bases removed from V and 5 bases from J, the gap between germline ends came to 10 bases. The CDR3: CASSESGRETQYF. The CDR3 DNA follows: TGTGCCAGCAGTGAGTCAGGGCGGGAGACCCAGTACTTC.

This clonotype occurred many times. V usage is TRBV20-1 and J usage is TRBJ2-7, with D tentatively TRBD1 (6 bases). CDR3 size: 15 residues. Germline lookup yields CDR1 DFQATT and CDR2 SNEGSKA (reference sequence). Deletions cut 1 base from V and 3 bases from J, with 16 bases between. Here the CDR3 DNA reads TGCAGTGCTAGAGCAGACAGGCCCGGTGGCTACGAGCAGTACTTC. It is translated as CSARADRPGGYEQYF.

The DNA for the CDR3 is TGTGCCAGCAGCTTTAGCGGGAGAAACTACGAGCAGTACTTC. Translating gives CASSFSGRNYEQYF. The genes are TRBV12-3 or TRBV12-4 and TRBJ2-7, with 9 bases fitting TRBD2. J lost 3 bases, V lost 6 bases, and 6 bases had no gene match. The CDR3 has 14 residues.